This record covers a single T cell receptor (beta chain). The antigen is not known. These data originate in a study of Ad26.COV2.S vaccination and SARS-CoV-2 variants. General observations from the study: Those who received vaccine or placebo ended up with similar non-spike TCR breadth.

Clones were sequenced by immunoSEQ multiplex PCR, and TCRdb holds only the in-frame ones, with some missing. The sample lists about 420,000 clones, 88% seen once, with about 4% in the top ten. As for treatment: around 19 received Ad26.COV2.S at low or high dose, single or two shots; about five received placebo; per-sample allocation not given. Specimens were obtained on day 63 following the first vaccine or placebo injection. This CDR3 has 12 amino acids. The ends were cut back, 7 bases at V and 5 bases at J, with 8 bases in the middle. The source of this sequence is a person aged 18-60 years who received the Ad26.COV2.S COVID-19 vaccine or a placebo. Sample: peripheral blood, taken in a trial of Ad26.COV2.S vaccine versus placebo. The chain recombines TRBV12-3 or TRBV12-4 with TRBJ2-2; D remains ambiguous. The CDR3 here is CASNARTGELFF. CDR3 in DNA: TGTGCCAGCAACGCGCGAACCGGGGAGCTGTTTTTT.